This entry features one T cell receptor (beta chain) sequence. Its antigen remains unidentified. The record originates from a study of blood T cells in healthy people across ages. A second PCR, run for about 6 to 11 cycles, used a sample-barcoded 5' primer plus a J-beta primer mix. TCRdb redid the calling of the 5' RACE reads with MiXCR, one entry per CDR3 protein. The sample holds some 860,000 distinct CDR3 sequences, 56% seen once. Notes on the study in general: One million T cells yielded diversity estimates that were considered underestimates.

J lost 0 bases, V lost 4 bases, and 4 bases had no gene match. This CDR3 spans 15 amino acids. Germline CDR1 is SQVTM and CDR2 is ANQGSEA. Isolated per sample were at least 6 million PBMCs. Samples each had at least 5 micrograms of total RNA extracted. What was sequenced was blood. The TCR comes from a man in his forties or fifties in good health. The chain is built from TRBV29-1 and TRBJ1-4, with 8 bases aligning to TRBD1. The CDR3 reads CSVAGGEATNEKLFF. The CDR3, as DNA: TGCAGCGTTGCAGGGGGCGAGGCAACTAATGAAAAACTGTTTTTT.